A single T cell receptor (beta chain) is shown here with its context. These data are taken from a study of OX40 agonist ivuxolimab in advanced cancers. Study overall: Averaging 60 years in age, with a range of about 23 to 80, the cohort was approximately 84% male.

Libraries were prepared by immunoSEQ multiplex PCR; TCRdb keeps only in-frame clonotypes and omits some of them. The sample consists of tens of thousands of clones, more than 65% of them appearing once. Looked up from germline, CDR1 is SGDLS and CDR2 is YYNGEE. The length of the CDR3 is 16 residues. V lost 4 bases, J lost 5 bases, and 21 bases lay in between. This sequence was found in an adult with an advanced solid tumor such as melanoma, head and neck, liver or kidney cancer. The sample in question was CD4+ or CD8+ T cells sorted from blood, obtained in a trial of the OX40 agonist ivuxolimab. V and J are TRBV9 and TRBJ2-5, with D possibly TRBD1 on 5 matching bases. The CDR3 DNA reads TGTGCCAGCAGCCCCCCCAGCCAGGGTGTGTGGGAGACCCAGTACTTC. It translates to CASSPPSQGVWETQYF.